This TCR beta chain comes out of a study of a mutant IDH1 vaccine in newly diagnosed glioma. In the study overall: Commencement of vaccination occurred 4-6 weeks following radiotherapy alone, or concurrently with temozolomide cycles. Radiotherapy, temozolomide, or both had been given previously, and both were given to most. Study results and caveats: Pseudoprogression appeared unlinked to shifts in leading peripheral T cell clonotypes. Researchers report vaccine-induced immune responses in about 94% of patients.

The time point here: week 47, end of study. Doses of 300 ug of mutant IDH1 20-mer peptide were given with topical imiquimod. The J segment lost 3 bases and the V segment lost 4 bases, leaving 3 bases of the junction unmatched. The CDR3 runs to 15 residues. Looked up from germline, CDR1 is LNHDA and CDR2 is SQIVND (reference sequence). Assay: immunoSEQ multiplex PCR; the TCRdb copy retains only in-frame clones and omits some. The table has roughly 34,000 clones, about 80% seen once. The sample holds one count of this clone. Its target is unknown. This specimen consisted of PBMCs, obtained from a glioma patient whose treatment included an IDH1 peptide vaccine. The chain carries TRBV19 and TRBJ2-3; TRBD2 aligns across 11 bases. The clonotype was recovered from a young man with glioma. The CDR3 region is CASSTPSGGTDTQYF. The CDR3, as DNA: TGTGCCAGTAGTACCCCTAGCGGGGGGACAGATACGCAGTATTTT.